These 22 T cell receptor beta chains came from one sample sequenced in a study of shared clonotypes between healthy human individuals. The data were produced by immunoSEQ multiplex PCR, yet TCRdb's version contains in-frame clones alone and is incomplete. In the table there are around 1.9 million clones, about 92% of which are singletons. Terminally differentiated effector memory CD45RA+ cells were excluded by CCR7 positive selection of CD45RO-negative cells. The sample comprised naive CD8+ T cells from PBMCs. All receptors derive from a man between 18 and 35 years old in good health. Some clones in this sample may be carry-over from other donors' samples.

The J gene is TRBJ2-1, the V gene TRBV7-8, with D perhaps TRBD1 (6 bases). This CDR3 has 14 amino acids. V lost 3 bases and J lost 8, with 14 bases in between. CDR1 is SGHVS, CDR2 FQNEAQ, per germline. Here the CDR3 reads CASSFRGFSHEQFF. CDR3 coding DNA: TGTGCCAGCAGCTTTAGGGGGTTCAGCCATGAGCAGTTCTTC.

J is TRBJ2-1 and V is TRBV6-6; TRBD2 might be the D (6 bases). The V end was cut by 5 bases, the J end by 8 bases, with 10 bases between. Germline values: CDR1 MNHNY, CDR2 SVGAGI (reference sequence). CDR3 size: 12 residues. The CDR3 sequence: CASSPRRDEQFF. For the CDR3, the DNA is TGTGCCAGCAGTCCCAGGAGGGATGAGCAGTTCTTC.

The chain employs TRBV7-3 and TRBJ2-1; the D gene is possibly TRBD2 (6 bases). From germline, CDR1 is SGHTA and CDR2 FQGTGA. V dropped 0 bases and J dropped 1 base, with 13 bases sitting between them. The CDR3 consists of 17 residues. The CDR3 region is CASSLTERRGSYNEQFF. The CDR3 nucleotides read TGTGCCAGCAGCTTAACGGAGCGGAGGGGATCCTACAATGAGCAGTTCTTC.

The J gene is TRBJ2-2, the V gene TRBV12-5; D not certain. There are 11 residues in the CDR3. Germline V gene lookup returns CDR1 LGHNT and CDR2 FRNRAP. The V end was cut by 8 bases, the J end by 4 bases, with 5 bases between. The CDR3 bases are TGTGCTAGTTCATCCACCGGGGAGCTGTTTTTT. Protein product: CASSSTGELFF.

Regarding this clone: Other nucleotide sequences from this sample produce the same CDR3. The chain uses TRBV9 and TRBJ2-7; the match to TRBD1 covers 11 bases. CDR1 and CDR2 from the germline V gene are SGDLS and YYNGEE. CDR3 length: 14 residues. The V and J ends lost 0 bases and 5 bases, in that order; junction bases with no gene match: 1. This CDR3 is CASSVGTGGDEQYF. The CDR3 region has the DNA TGTGCCAGCAGCGTAGGGACAGGGGGCGACGAGCAGTACTTC.

DNA for the CDR3: TGTGCCAGTAGTATAGCGAAGAGGAGGGGCGTCCCTGAAGCTTTCTTT. This encodes CASSIAKRRGVPEAFF. The chain links TRBV19 to TRBJ1-1, with D tentatively TRBD1 (5 bases). The CDR3 has 16 amino acids. Trimming shortened V by 1 base and J by 6 bases, and 18 bases separated the two germline ends. Looked up from germline, CDR1 is LNHDA and CDR2 is SQIVND (reference sequence).

CDR3 coding DNA: TGTGCCACCAGCATGATCGGACAGGACGTTTTTATTAATCAGCCCCAGCATTTT. It encodes CATSMIGQDVFINQPQHF. The V gene is TRBV15, the J gene TRBJ1-5; the match to TRBD1 covers 7 bases. CDR1 and CDR2 (germline): LNHNV, YYDKDF (reference sequence). This CDR3 contains 18 residues. Trimming at V came to 4 bases and at J to 4 bases, leaving 16 bases not matched to a gene.

The chain combines TRBV5-5 with TRBJ2-2, with TRBD2 identical over 7 bases. Germline V CDR1 and CDR2: SGHKS, YYEKEE (reference sequence). Trimming took 2 bases from V and 1 from J; bases not matched to a gene: 2. This CDR3 is built from 15 residues. CDR3 DNA: TGTGCCAGCAGCTTCGGCGGGAGGAACACCGGGGAGCTGTTTTTT. Translated, it gives CASSFGGRNTGELFF.

The rearrangement links TRBV27 to TRBJ2-1; D is uncertain. The CDR3 sequence is 17 residues long. Germline CDR1 is MNHEY and CDR2 is SMNVEV (reference sequence). V was trimmed by 1 base and J by 0 bases, leaving 13 bases between them. In DNA, the CDR3 is TGTGCCAGCAGTTTATTGTCGACTGGGTCCTCCTACAATGAGCAGTTCTTC. This encodes CASSLLSTGSSYNEQFF.

The chain employs TRBV11-2 and TRBJ2-7; D might be TRBD1 (6 bases). Germline values: CDR1 SGHAT, CDR2 FQNNGV. The CDR3 runs to 17 residues. V shed 0 bases and J shed 5 bases, with 20 bases lying between them. CDR3 DNA: TGTGCCAGCAGCTTAGAGTTCCGGGACATTCGATGGGACGAGCAGTACTTC. It specifies CASSLEFRDIRWDEQYF.

V and J are TRBV11-2 and TRBJ2-7; D unresolved. Looked up from germline, CDR1 is SGHAT and CDR2 is FQNNGV. This CDR3 spans 13 amino acids. Between the trimmed V and J ends, which lost 4 bases and 3 bases, there was a span of 10 bases. The CDR3 DNA is TGTGCCAGCAGCTCCACAACGGTCTACGAGCAGTACTTC. This sequence encodes CASSSTTVYEQYF. The complete variable domain, with remaining parts taken from reference TRBV11-2 and TRBJ2-7, reads EAGVAQSPRYKIIEKRQSVAFWCNPISGHATLYWYQQILGQGPKLLIQFQNNGVVDDSQLPKDRFSAERLKGVDSTLKIQPAKLEDSAVYLCASSSTTVYEQYFGPGTRLTVT.

This clone was recorded a few times. V usage is TRBV29-1 and J usage is TRBJ1-2; D unresolved. V was cut by 7 bases and J by 8 bases, with 14 bases left in between. This CDR3 spans 11 amino acids. The germline V gene has CDR1 SQVTM and CDR2 ANQGSEA. Written as DNA, the CDR3 is TGCAGCGCTGTTGTTCCAGGCGGCTACACCTTC. Translated, it gives CSAVVPGGYTF.

The V call is TRBV29-1, the J call TRBJ1-2; D is unclear. V lost 3 bases and J lost 6, with 14 bases in between. CDR1 is SQVTM, CDR2 ANQGSEA, per germline. This CDR3 contains 13 residues. CDR3 in DNA: TGCAGCGTTGACGGAGGACGGGTTGATGGCTACACCTTC. Translated, it gives CSVDGGRVDGYTF.

The gene calls are TRBV5-6 and TRBJ2-3, with TRBD2 matching over 10 bases. The V gene end was trimmed by 2 bases and the J gene end by 1 base; junction bases not matched to a gene: 1. The CDR3 spans 15 residues. Germline CDR1 SGHDT, CDR2 YYEEEE. Here the CDR3 DNA reads TGTGCCAGCAGCTTAGCGGGAGGGCGCACAGATACGCAGTATTTT. It codes for CASSLAGGRTDTQYF.

CDR3 DNA sequence: TGTGCCAGCTGGAAGTGGGACAGGGGCTATGGCTACACCTTC. Encoded protein: CASWKWDRGYGYTF. The chain joins TRBV7-9 to TRBJ1-2; 10 bases map to TRBD1. CDR1 and CDR2 from the germline V gene are SEHNR and FQNEAQ (reference sequence). This CDR3 is 14 amino acids long. V was clipped by 8 bases and J by 4 bases; unmatched bases: 7.

A word on this clone: This sample also contains other DNA sequences that code for the same CDR3. The chain is built from TRBV2 and TRBJ1-2; no firm D call. The CDR3 totals 13 residues. CDR1 is SNHLY, CDR2 FYNNEI, per germline. V lost 0 bases to trimming and J lost 5 bases, with 7 bases between them. The CDR3 here is CASSEAQGYGYTF. As DNA, the CDR3 is TGTGCCAGCAGTGAAGCCCAAGGATATGGCTACACCTTC. Full variable domain (remainder filled in from reference TRBV2 and TRBJ1-2): EPEVTQTPSHQVTQMGQEVILRCVPISNHLYFYWYRQILGQKVEFLVSFYNNEISEKSEIFDDQFSVERPDGSNFTLKIRSTKLEDSAMYFCASSEAQGYGYTFGSGTRLTVV.

The chain recombines TRBV27 with TRBJ1-5, with a possible D match to TRBD1 (6 bases). The germline CDR1 and CDR2 sequences are MNHEY and SMNVEV (reference sequence). This CDR3 comprises 14 residues. Trimming pared 3 bases from V and 6 bases from J, leaving 12 bases between. This CDR3 is CASSFSGTTQPQHF. The CDR3, as DNA: TGTGCCAGCAGTTTCTCCGGGACAACTCAGCCCCAGCATTTT.

This sequence joins TRBV30 and TRBJ2-2, with D uncertain. CDR3 length: 12 amino acids. In germline, CDR1 is GTSNPN, CDR2 SVGIG (reference sequence). Trimming stripped 8 bases from V and 3 bases from J, with 10 bases between. CDR3 nucleotides: TGTGCCAGTTATTCCGACACCGGGGAGCTGTTTTTT. Translating gives CASYSDTGELFF.

The chain uses TRBV29-1 and TRBJ2-1; D tentatively fits TRBD1 or TRBD2 (5 bases each). The germline V gene has CDR1 SQVTM and CDR2 ANQGSEA. V gave up 2 bases and J gave up 6 bases, with 14 bases separating them. The CDR3 length is 14 residues. The CDR3 coding sequence is TGCAGCGTTGAAAGGGGACGGGCTCTCAATGAGCAGTTCTTC. This codes for CSVERGRALNEQFF.

The J gene is TRBJ2-7, the V gene TRBV28, with D maybe TRBD1 (7 bases). The V and J ends lost 5 bases and 7 bases respectively, with 15 bases between them. CDR3 length: 13 residues. The V gene's germline CDR1 is MDHEN and CDR2 SYDVKM. The CDR3 region is CASSLLTGREQYF. The CDR3 coding sequence is TGTGCCAGCAGTCTGTTGACAGGGAGGGAGCAGTACTTC.

The chain uses TRBV6-6 and TRBJ2-7; TRBD2 matches at 7 bases. This CDR3 comprises 14 residues. The germline CDR1 and CDR2 sequences are MNHNY and SVGAGI (reference sequence). V shed 6 bases, J shed 2 bases, and the junction held 7 bases outside the gene matches. The CDR3 DNA reads as TGTGCCAGCAGCTTTAGCGGGTCTCCCTACGAGCAGTACTTC. Its protein is CASSFSGSPYEQYF.

This clone was found a few times. The chain is built from TRBV21-1 and TRBJ1-1; TRBD1 is the table's D call, not checked against the DNA. TRBV21-1 is tagged as a pseudogene. This CDR3 spans 14 amino acids. The CDR3 region is CASSKEGARTEAFF. CDR3 coding DNA: TGTGCCAGCAGCAAAGAAGGGGCGAGGACTGAAGCTTTCTTT.